These 18 T cell receptor beta chains share one sample of origin, sequenced in a study of blood T cell repertoires in COVID-19. Libraries were prepared by immunoSEQ multiplex PCR; TCRdb keeps only in-frame clonotypes and omits some of them. The sample yields roughly 250,000 clones, about nine tenths seen once. What was sequenced was PBMCs or T cells enriched from blood (not recorded which). These receptors all stem from a middle-aged woman with acute COVID-19.

V gene TRBV7-2 combines with J gene TRBJ1-3; 12 nucleotides align to TRBD1. The CDR3 has 17 amino acids. The junction had 7 bases not matched to a gene; V was cut back by 5 bases and J by 2 bases. Germline CDR1 SGHTA, CDR2 FQGNSA. CDR3 nucleotides: TGTGCCAGCAGCCCCGGGGGGGACAGGGGGCCTGGAAACACCATATATTTT. Translated: CASSPGGDRGPGNTIYF.

The sample holds one count of this clone. V usage is TRBV5-1 and J usage is TRBJ1-1; D gene uncertain. The V gene lost 4 bases and the J gene lost 5 bases, with 15 bases spanning the gap. Germline CDR1 and CDR2: SGHRS and YFSETQ. This CDR3 region has 14 residues. The CDR3 region has the DNA TGCGCCAGCAGCCCCGGGAACCTGGGGACTGAAGCTTTCTTT. Protein: CASSPGNLGTEAFF.

This chain connects TRBV30 to TRBJ2-1; D might be TRBD1 (5 bases). V dropped 2 bases and J dropped 10 bases, with 15 bases sitting between them. The CDR3 loop spans 13 amino acids. In germline, CDR1 is GTSNPN, CDR2 SVGIG (reference sequence). Written as DNA, the CDR3 is TGTGCCTGGAGTTACGGACAAGGAAGCGAGCAGTTCTTC. Amino acid sequence: CAWSYGQGSEQFF.

This clone was seen only a few times. V and J are TRBV9 and TRBJ2-1; TRBD2 matches 9 bases. This CDR3 has 15 residues. Germline-derived CDR1 and CDR2 are SGDLS and YYNGEE. V shed 4 bases, J shed 2 bases, and the junction held 4 bases outside the gene matches. The CDR3 sequence is CASSMREGTYNEQFF. The CDR3, as DNA: TGTGCCAGCAGCATGCGGGAGGGTACCTACAATGAGCAGTTCTTC.

This chain links TRBV5-1 with TRBJ1-5, with 8 bases aligning to TRBD1. The germline gives CDR1 SGHRS, CDR2 YFSETQ. The CDR3 sequence is 16 residues long. Losses at the gene ends were 4 bases for V and 2 bases for J; bases not matched to a gene: 8. CDR3 loop: CASSPGTGVGNQPQHF. In nucleotides, the CDR3 is TGCGCCAGCAGCCCCGGGACAGGAGTGGGCAATCAGCCCCAGCATTTT.

This sequence joins TRBV7-9 and TRBJ1-2; D unresolved. The CDR3 runs to 14 residues. V dropped 1 base and J dropped 8 bases, with 14 bases sitting between them. Germline V lookup: CDR1 SEHNR, CDR2 FQNEAQ (reference sequence). The CDR3 DNA reads as TGTGCCAGCAGCTTAGAAGTGAAACCAGGAGGCTACACCTTC. Its translation: CASSLEVKPGGYTF.

This chain links TRBV24-1 with TRBJ1-3; D ambiguous. V lost 10 bases to trimming and J lost 8 bases, with 20 bases between them. Per the germline V gene, CDR1 is KGHDR and CDR2 is SFDVKD. The CDR3 is made up of 14 amino acids. The CDR3, as DNA: TGTGCCACTAAGGGAGGCAGCCCTGGGGACACCATATATTTT. Residues: CATKGGSPGDTIYF.

V gene TRBV10-3 combines with J gene TRBJ2-3, with TRBD1 identical over 7 bases. Germline V gene data show CDR1 as ENHRY and CDR2 as SYGVKD. The CDR3 has 16 residues. Trimming removed 7 bases from V and 0 bases from J; junction bases left unmatched: 10. The CDR3 sequence is CAINRDRTSSTDTQYF. CDR3 coding DNA: TGTGCCATCAACAGGGACAGAACGTCTAGCACAGATACGCAGTATTTT.

The genes are TRBV19 and TRBJ2-3; D gene uncertain. The CDR3 totals 15 residues. Germline V gene lookup returns CDR1 LNHDA and CDR2 SQIVND (reference sequence). The germline V and J ends were trimmed by 5 bases and 2 bases, with 14 bases remaining between them. The CDR3 loop reads CASSDERIPTDTQYF. The CDR3 nucleotides read TGTGCCAGTAGTGACGAGAGGATCCCCACAGATACGCAGTATTTT.

This chain connects TRBV29-1 to TRBJ2-5, with 7 positions matching TRBD1. V shed 0 bases and J 3 bases; nucleotides not matched to a gene: 10. The CDR3 runs 16 residues. Germline-derived CDR1 and CDR2 are SQVTM and ANQGSEA. CDR3 in amino acids: CSVEDQYRGPEETQYF. The CDR3 DNA reads TGCAGCGTTGAAGACCAGTACAGGGGACCGGAAGAGACCCAGTACTTC. The complete variable domain, with remaining parts taken from reference TRBV29-1 and TRBJ2-5, reads SAVISQKPSRDICQRGTSLTIQCQVDSQVTMMFWYRQQPGQSLTLIATANQGSEATYESGFVIDKFPISRPNLTFSTLTVSNMSPEDSSIYLCSVEDQYRGPEETQYFGPGTRLLVL.

This chain joins TRBV7-9 and TRBJ2-7, with 15 bases lining up with TRBD2. CDR3 length: 16 amino acids. V trimming: 4 bases; J trimming: 9 bases; junction bases outside the gene matches: 10. Per the germline V gene, CDR1 is SEHNR and CDR2 is FQNEAQ (reference sequence). CDR3 amino acids: CASSSGTSGGTTRQYF. CDR3 DNA: TGTGCCAGCAGCTCCGGGACTAGCGGGGGGACTACGAGGCAGTACTTC.

This rearrangement joins TRBV6-1 to TRBJ1-6, with D possibly matching TRBD1 (6 bases). V was pared by 2 bases and J by 8 bases, with 16 bases between. The CDR3 loop spans 16 amino acids. Germline loops: CDR1 MNHNS, CDR2 SASEGT. The CDR3 DNA is TGTGCCAGCAGTGAACTAACAGGGTGGCCTCATTCACCCCTCCACTTT. This translates into CASSELTGWPHSPLHF.

The V gene is TRBV5-1, the J gene TRBJ1-2; tentatively, D is TRBD1 (5 bases). Germline V gives CDR1 SGHRS, CDR2 YFSETQ. The CDR3 contains 16 residues. Trimming took 5 bases from V and 4 from J, leaving 21 bases between them. The CDR3 loop is CASSRDGGVLVYGYTF. CDR3 DNA sequence: TGCGCCAGCAGTCGGGACGGGGGAGTTTTGGTCTATGGCTACACCTTC.

V gene TRBV10-3 combines with J gene TRBJ2-7, with 10 bases identical to TRBD2. With V trimmed by 11 bases and J by 2 bases, 12 bases remained unmatched. Germline values: CDR1 ENHRY, CDR2 SYGVKD. There are 15 residues in the CDR3. The CDR3 DNA sequence: TGTGCCGTCTCGGGACGAGGACTAGCGGCCTACGAGCAGTACTTC. It translates to CAVSGRGLAAYEQYF.

The rearrangement links TRBV7-3 to TRBJ1-2; D not resolved. In germline, CDR1 is SGHTA, CDR2 FQGTGA. The CDR3 loop spans 13 amino acids. V was trimmed by 5 bases and J by 2 bases, leaving 9 bases between them. The CDR3 coding sequence is TGTGCCAGCAGCCCGACACAAAACTATGGCTACACCTTC. It yields the protein CASSPTQNYGYTF.

The chain's CDR3 is CASSNRRPYGYTF. DNA of the CDR3: TGTGCCAGCAGTAACAGAAGACCCTATGGCTACACCTTC. The V call is TRBV12-3 or TRBV12-4, the J call TRBJ1-2; D ambiguous. CDR3 length: 13 amino acids. V dropped 5 bases and J dropped 4 bases, with 11 bases sitting between them.

The chain carries TRBV27 and TRBJ2-7, with TRBD2 matching 14 bases. This CDR3 has 15 amino acids. Germline CDR1 is MNHEY and CDR2 is SMNVEV (reference sequence). Losses at the gene ends were 6 bases for V and 6 bases for J; bases not matched to a gene: 7. The CDR3 sequence is CASRGLAGVGGEQYF. The CDR3 bases are TGTGCCAGCAGGGGACTAGCGGGAGTTGGGGGCGAGCAGTACTTC.

The rearrangement uses TRBV12-3 or TRBV12-4 and TRBJ2-1, with D possibly matching TRBD1 (5 bases). V dropped 6 bases and J dropped 8 bases, with 11 bases sitting between them. The CDR3 totals 12 residues. The CDR3 sequence: CASSPIGDEQFF. CDR3 in DNA: TGTGCCAGCAGCCCAATAGGGGATGAGCAGTTCTTC.